One sample yielded the 25 T cell receptor beta chains listed below, sequenced in a study of CD8 T cells in ankylosing spondylitis. Study results and caveats: Made up of fewer than 10 highly homologous variants, a TCR beta motif appeared characteristic of ankylosing spondylitis blood.

These receptors have no identified antigens. TCRdb recomputed calls from the 5' RACE reads with MiXCR, one row per CDR3 protein. The data contain 750,000 to 850,000 distinct CDR3 sequences, about 12% of them singletons. What was sequenced was blood, either unsorted or a sorted T cell fraction (not recorded which). The receptors originated from a male donor with ankylosing spondylitis.

This clonotype has a handful of counts. The chain carries TRBV29-1 and TRBJ1-1; D unresolved. V was trimmed by 4 bases and J by 4 bases, leaving 16 bases between them. The CDR3 sequence is 14 residues long. Germline V lookup: CDR1 SQVTM, CDR2 ANQGSEA. The CDR3 DNA sequence: TGCAGCGTTGCCCCTCTAGTCGAGGCCACTGAAGCTTTCTTT. Its protein is CSVAPLVEATEAFF.

In its sample, this clonotype was seen many times. The gene calls are TRBV7-9 and TRBJ2-3; unclear D gene. Germline lookup yields CDR1 SEHNR and CDR2 FQNEAQ (reference sequence). V was trimmed by 5 bases and J by 0 bases, leaving 15 bases between them. This CDR3 comprises 16 residues. CDR3 amino acids: CASSAAIGRSTDTQYF. CDR3 bases: TGTGCCAGCAGCGCAGCGATCGGACGGAGCACAGATACGCAGTATTTT. The full variable domain, in which reference TRBV7-9 and TRBJ2-3 provide the parts outside the CDR3, is DTGVSQNPRHKITKRGQNVTFRCDPISEHNRLYWYRQTLGQGPEFLTYFQNEAQLEKSRLLSDRFSAERPKGSFSTLEIQRTEQGDSAMYLCASSAAIGRSTDTQYFGPGTRLTVL.

This sequence joins TRBV28 and TRBJ2-5; 7 bases match TRBD2. The CDR3 runs to 15 residues. Germline trimming cut 4 bases from V and 4 bases from J; bases unmatched to any gene: 9. CDR1 is MDHEN, CDR2 SYDVKM, per germline. Written as DNA, the CDR3 is TGTGCCAGCAGTTGGCGCCCGGGAGGAGGAGAGACCCAGTACTTC. Translating gives CASSWRPGGGETQYF.

This chain joins TRBV2 and TRBJ1-4; possible D gene TRBD1, 6 bases. This CDR3 region has 14 residues. CDR1 SNHLY and CDR2 FYNNEI come from the germline V gene. The germline V and J ends were trimmed by 7 bases and 0 bases, with 9 bases remaining between them. The CDR3 nucleotides are TGTGCCAGCACTGACAGGACAACTAATGAAAAACTGTTTTTT. Protein: CASTDRTTNEKLFF.

There are a few counts of this clonotype. This rearrangement joins TRBV29-1 to TRBJ2-3; TRBD2 aligns across 8 bases. Per the germline V gene, CDR1 is SQVTM and CDR2 is ANQGSEA. This CDR3 has 15 amino acids. V lost 6 bases and J lost 4; bases outside the gene matches: 12. The CDR3 DNA reads as TGCAGCGTCAGTAAGCGGGAGTCGAGGCCAGATACGCAGTATTTT. Encoded protein: CSVSKRESRPDTQYF.

This clonotype occurred a few times. V is TRBV4-2 and J is TRBJ1-1; no clear D gene. CDR3 size: 13 residues. CDR1 is LGHNA, CDR2 YNFKEQ, per germline. V shed 0 bases and J shed 4 bases, with 6 bases lying between them. Written as DNA, the CDR3 is TGTGCCAGCAGCCAAGATGGGTTCACTGAAGCTTTCTTT. Amino acids: CASSQDGFTEAFF.

The genes are TRBV6-2 or TRBV6-3 and TRBJ1-2; D remains ambiguous. Trimming took off 8 bases at V and 4 bases at J, with 14 bases between the two ends. This CDR3 spans 13 amino acids. CDR1 is MNHEY, CDR2 SVGEGT, per germline. The CDR3 region is CASGIGRLYGYTF. CDR3 nucleotide sequence: TGTGCCAGCGGAATTGGACGGCTCTATGGCTACACCTTC.

The chain couples TRBV10-2 to TRBJ2-1; D may match TRBD1 or TRBD2 (5 bases each). CDR3 length equals 14 residues. Germline loops: CDR1 WSHSY, CDR2 SAAADI. Trimming took off 5 bases at V and 9 bases at J, with 17 bases between the two ends. This chain's CDR3 is CASSPCGGSGEQFF. The CDR3 coding sequence is TGCGCCAGCAGTCCCTGTGGGGGATCGGGTGAGCAGTTCTTC.

This clonotype was seen at least ten times. The chain links TRBV11-2 to TRBJ2-7; 9 bases match TRBD1. With V trimmed by 4 bases and J by 4 bases, 5 bases remained unmatched. The CDR3 covers 14 residues. Germline CDR1 is SGHAT and CDR2 is FQNNGV. CDR3 loop: CASSSGTGYYEQYF. The CDR3 DNA is TGTGCCAGCAGCTCCGGGACAGGGTATTACGAGCAGTACTTC.

The rearrangement links TRBV2 to TRBJ2-3; 8 bases match TRBD1. CDR1 is SNHLY and CDR2 is FYNNEI in the germline V gene. This CDR3 comprises 14 residues. The ends lost 8 bases at V and 4 bases at J; junction bases unmatched: 8. CDR3 in DNA: TGTGCCAGCTATCTGGACAGGGTTTCAGATACGCAGTATTTT. Translated, it gives CASYLDRVSDTQYF. Using reference TRBV2 and TRBJ2-3 for the parts outside the CDR3, the full variable domain is EPEVTQTPSHQVTQMGQEVILRCVPISNHLYFYWYRQILGQKVEFLVSFYNNEISEKSEIFDDQFSVERPDGSNFTLKIRSTKLEDSAMYFCASYLDRVSDTQYFGPGTRLTVL.

The chain employs TRBV5-1 and TRBJ2-2, with 9 bases identical to TRBD1. CDR1 is SGHRS, CDR2 YFSETQ, per germline. The CDR3 totals 15 residues. After removal of 1 base from V and 5 bases from J, the junction contained 3 bases not matched to a gene. The CDR3 reads CASSLSTGGTGELFF. CDR3 bases: TGCGCCAGCAGCTTGTCGACAGGGGGTACCGGGGAGCTGTTTTTT.

This clonotype was counted between two and nine times. The J gene is TRBJ1-6, the V gene TRBV20-1; possibly TRBD1 for D (6 bases). The V gene lost 1 base and the J gene lost 11 bases, with 18 bases spanning the gap. Germline loops: CDR1 DFQATT, CDR2 SNEGSKA (reference sequence). This CDR3 contains 15 residues. The CDR3 is CSARAGAASLTPLHF. CDR3 in DNA: TGCAGTGCTAGAGCAGGGGCAGCCTCCCTTACACCCCTCCACTTT.

The rearrangement uses TRBV30 and TRBJ1-1; D unclear. The CDR3 contains 13 residues. Germline V gives CDR1 GTSNPN, CDR2 SVGIG (reference sequence). The ends were cut back, 7 bases at V and 0 bases at J, with 12 bases in the middle. The CDR3 nucleotides are TGTGCCTTCCTTAGAAGGGTGAACACTGAAGCTTTCTTT. Translation gives CAFLRRVNTEAFF.

V usage is TRBV20-1 and J usage is TRBJ2-7; 11 nucleotides line up with TRBD2. The CDR3 consists of 14 residues. Germline loops: CDR1 DFQATT, CDR2 SNEGSKA (reference sequence). The V and J ends lost 5 bases and 4 bases, in that order; junction bases with no gene match: 7. The CDR3 region is CSAFSGRAPYEQYF. In DNA, the CDR3 is TGCAGTGCTTTTAGCGGGAGGGCCCCATACGAGCAGTACTTC.

This clonotype was counted only a few times. The chain recombines TRBV20-1 with TRBJ2-3, with 7 positions matching TRBD2. Germline CDR1 is DFQATT and CDR2 is SNEGSKA (reference sequence). CDR3 length: 15 amino acids. Trimming took 5 bases from V and 1 from J; bases not matched to a gene: 9. The CDR3 protein is CSAQQRGSGTDTQYF. DNA of the CDR3: TGCAGTGCTCAGCAGCGCGGGAGTGGCACAGATACGCAGTATTTT.

This clonotype was picked up a small number of times. The V call is TRBV15, the J call TRBJ2-2; a possible D gene is TRBD2 (5 bases). The CDR3 is 15 amino acids. V was pared by 6 bases and J by 5 bases, with 16 bases between. CDR1 is LNHNV, CDR2 YYDKDF, per germline (reference sequence). The DNA of the CDR3 is TGTGCCACCAGTCCACGGAGGCGAAAGACCGGGGAGCTGTTTTTT. This gives the protein CATSPRRRKTGELFF.

This clonotype has a handful of counts. This chain connects TRBV30 to TRBJ2-7; 8 bases agree with TRBD1. Germline V gene sequence: CDR1 GTSNPN, CDR2 SVGIG (reference sequence). The CDR3 sequence is 13 residues long. V trimming: 2 bases; J trimming: 7 bases; junction bases outside the gene matches: 7. The CDR3 sequence is CAWSRQGLGEQYF. The CDR3 nucleotides are TGTGCCTGGAGTCGACAGGGGCTGGGGGAGCAGTACTTC.

The CDR3 loop reads CASSPGPRGELFF. The CDR3 DNA reads as TGTGCCAGCAGCCCCGGGCCTCGCGGGGAGCTGTTTTTT. This sequence joins TRBV12-3 or TRBV12-4 and TRBJ2-2; D is undetermined. This CDR3 has 13 amino acids. Trimming took off 6 bases at V and 7 bases at J, with 12 bases between the two ends.

This clonotype was found a few times. CDR3 sequence reads: CASSQEYGFIAKNIQYF. The CDR3 bases are TGCGCCAGCAGCCAAGAATACGGCTTTATAGCCAAAAACATTCAGTACTTC. The rearrangement uses TRBV4-3 and TRBJ2-4; no clear D. Germline CDR1 and CDR2: LGHNA and YSLEER. This CDR3 region has 17 residues. V lost 0 bases and J lost 0, with 12 bases in between.

The chain recombines TRBV9 with TRBJ2-6; D perhaps matches TRBD2 (5 bases). The V end lost 6 bases, the J end lost 1 base, and 11 bases lay between the germline ends. CDR3 length equals 15 residues. The germline CDR1 and CDR2 sequences are SGDLS and YYNGEE. CDR3 DNA sequence: TGTGCCAGCACTCCTGGAGGATCTGGGGCCAACGTCCTGACTTTC. Translation gives CASTPGGSGANVLTF.

Many counts were recorded for this clonotype. The rearrangement links TRBV29-1 to TRBJ1-1, with D hard to call. Germline values: CDR1 SQVTM, CDR2 ANQGSEA. There are 14 residues in the CDR3. V was trimmed by 4 bases and J by 0 bases, leaving 12 bases between them. This CDR3 is CSVALQLLNTEAFF. The CDR3 nucleotides are TGCAGCGTTGCACTGCAACTCCTGAACACTGAAGCTTTCTTT.

This clonotype occurred a few times. The rearrangement joins TRBV20-1 to TRBJ1-2, with D possibly TRBD1 on 6 matching bases. V was shortened by 5 bases and J by 2 bases, with 12 bases between the two germline ends. Germline CDR1 and CDR2: DFQATT and SNEGSKA (reference sequence). This CDR3 has 13 residues. DNA of the CDR3: TGCAGTGCTCTCCAGGACAGCAACTATGGCTACACCTTC. Translation gives CSALQDSNYGYTF.

This clonotype was counted between two and nine times. V is TRBV5-1 and J is TRBJ2-1, with 14 bases matching TRBD2. This CDR3 is 15 amino acids long. V was clipped by 6 bases and J by 7 bases; unmatched bases: 6. The germline V gene encodes CDR1 SGHRS and CDR2 YFSETQ. The CDR3 nucleotides read TGCGCCAGCACCACCGGGACTAGCGGGGGTAATGAGCAGTTCTTC. Protein product: CASTTGTSGGNEQFF.

This clonotype came up a few times. J is TRBJ2-7 and V is TRBV4-2; 8 bases are a match to TRBD2. The CDR3 runs to 16 residues. CDR1 and CDR2 (germline): LGHNA, YNFKEQ. The V and J ends lost 0 bases and 3 bases, in that order; junction bases with no gene match: 7. Written as DNA, the CDR3 is TGTGCCAGCAGCCAAGATCTGGCGGGGGGTTTCTACGAGCAGTACTTC. It is translated as CASSQDLAGGFYEQYF.

The chain uses TRBV5-4 and TRBJ2-2; D gene unclear. Germline V gene lookup returns CDR1 SGHNT and CDR2 YYREEE (reference sequence). Trimming removed 4 bases at V and 4 bases at J, with 11 bases between. The CDR3 contains 14 residues. CDR3 loop: CASSPNKITGELFF. The CDR3 coding sequence is TGTGCCAGCAGCCCAAATAAGATCACCGGGGAGCTGTTTTTT.